The rows below give T cell receptor beta chains drawn from one sample of a study of blood T cell repertoires in COVID-19. Sequencing was performed with immunoSEQ multiplex PCR; in TCRdb, only in-frame clones are kept and a portion is missing. The table lists 85,000 to 110,000 clones, around 82% of them singletons. The sample was peripheral blood. These receptors were obtained from a human donor in a cohort sampled during active or convalescent COVID-19. CDR3s include the opening cysteine and the closing phenylalanine or tryptophan. Some rows mark clone size as missing; the rest say once, few, many or name a class of expanded clone.

abundance: -; j_gene: TRBJ1-1; v_gene: TRBV7-2; CDR3aa: CASSLGARNTEAFF
abundance: few; j_gene: TRBJ2-1; v_gene: TRBV12-3/TRBV12-4; CDR3aa: CASLAGEYNEQFF
abundance: -; j_gene: TRBJ2-5; v_gene: TRBV11-1; CDR3aa: CASSPTGTVETQYF
abundance: -; j_gene: TRBJ2-5; v_gene: TRBV7-3; CDR3aa: CASSLTAGLRETQYF
abundance: -; j_gene: TRBJ1-2; v_gene: TRBV19; CDR3aa: CASKENGGYGYTF
abundance: -; j_gene: TRBJ2-5; v_gene: TRBV7-3; CDR3aa: CASSFRTQYF
abundance: once; j_gene: TRBJ1-1; v_gene: TRBV6-6; CDR3aa: CASSMTAIDTEAFF
abundance: -; j_gene: TRBJ1-2; v_gene: TRBV3-1/TRBV3-2; CDR3aa: CASSLTGGSGYTF
abundance: -; j_gene: TRBJ1-4; v_gene: TRBV1; CDR3aa: CTSSVQGGNEKLFF
abundance: -; j_gene: TRBJ1-2; v_gene: TRBV5-4; CDR3aa: CASSRTTGLSWTNYGYTF
abundance: -; j_gene: TRBJ2-1; v_gene: TRBV7-6; CDR3aa: CASSLQGRAYNEQFF
abundance: -; j_gene: TRBJ2-1; v_gene: TRBV28; CDR3aa: CASSPLGGGTYNEQFF
abundance: -; j_gene: TRBJ1-1; v_gene: TRBV6-5; CDR3aa: CASTGQVMNTEAFF
abundance: -; j_gene: TRBJ2-7; v_gene: TRBV4-1; CDR3aa: CASSLTRTDPPSEQYF
abundance: -; j_gene: TRBJ2-5; v_gene: TRBV7-9; CDR3aa: CASSLGSGGVETQYF